This T cell receptor beta chain was identified during a study of regulatory T cells in long-lasting Graves disease. To note about this clonotype: What it binds is not known.

Noted time point: newly diagnosed GD, antithyroid drugs for less than 3 months. Preparation of the TCR library used RNA extracted from PBMCs. For TCR beta, libraries came from iRepertoire HTBI primers and Arm-PCR of CDR3 regions. One entry per CDR3 protein results from TCRdb running MiXCR on the multiplex PCR reads. The data contain about 500,000 distinct CDR3 sequences, under 20% of them singletons. Study findings and constraints: Tissue studied was limited to peripheral blood, excluding thyroid tissue.

This same sample was also taken into another study, of T cells in Graves' hyperthyroidism and ophthalmopathy. In that study: From stable hyperthyroidism, ophthalmopathy was separated by a 13 V-J model.

The specimen comprised peripheral blood mononuclear cells (PBMCs), sampled at new diagnosis, from a patient treated with antithyroid drugs. The TCR was taken from a man aged 40-50 years with Graves disease.

This CDR3 reads CAISDVWRGNTDTQYF. CDR3 nucleotides: TGTGCCATCAGTGACGTCTGGCGGGGCAACACAGATACGCAGTATTTT. V and J are TRBV10-3 and TRBJ2-3, with D maybe TRBD2 (6 bases). V was pared by 3 bases and J by 2 bases, with 15 bases between. The CDR3 covers 16 residues. CDR1 and CDR2 (germline): ENHRY, SYGVKD.